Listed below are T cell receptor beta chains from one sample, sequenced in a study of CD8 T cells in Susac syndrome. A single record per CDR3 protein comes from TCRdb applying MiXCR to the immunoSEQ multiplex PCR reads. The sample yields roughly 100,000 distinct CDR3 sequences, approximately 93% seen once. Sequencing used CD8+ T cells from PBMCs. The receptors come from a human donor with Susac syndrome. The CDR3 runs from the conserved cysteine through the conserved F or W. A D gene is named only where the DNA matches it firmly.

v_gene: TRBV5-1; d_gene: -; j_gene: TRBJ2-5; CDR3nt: TGCGCCAGCACCCAGGGAAAAGAGACCCAGTACTTC; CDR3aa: CASTQGKETQYF
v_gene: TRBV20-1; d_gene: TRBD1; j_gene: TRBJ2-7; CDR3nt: TGCAGTGCTAGAGATCCGACAGGGGACGAGGACGAGCAGTACTTC; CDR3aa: CSARDPTGDEDEQYF
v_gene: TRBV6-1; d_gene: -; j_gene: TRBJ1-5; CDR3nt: TGTGCCAGCACCGCCTTCAGAGGGTGGCACAATCAGCCCCAGCATTTT; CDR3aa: CASTAFRGWHNQPQHF
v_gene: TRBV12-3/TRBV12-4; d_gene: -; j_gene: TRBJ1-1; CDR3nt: TGTGCCAGCAGTCCCTGGACAGAAAATGCTTTCTTT; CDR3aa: CASSPWTENAFF
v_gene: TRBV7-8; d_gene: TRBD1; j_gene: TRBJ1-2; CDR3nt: TGTGCCAGCAGCCCGACAGGGGGCTCTGGCTACACCTTC; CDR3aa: CASSPTGGSGYTF
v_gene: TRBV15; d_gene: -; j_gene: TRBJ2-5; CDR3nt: TGTGCCACCAGCAGAGTGGGGCGGCAAGAGACCCAGTACTTC; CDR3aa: CATSRVGRQETQYF
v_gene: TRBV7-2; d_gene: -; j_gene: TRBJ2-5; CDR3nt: TGTGCCAGCAGCTTAAACGGCCGGCAAGAGACCCAGTACTTC; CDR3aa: CASSLNGRQETQYF
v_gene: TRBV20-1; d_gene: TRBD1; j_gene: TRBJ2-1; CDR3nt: TGCAGTGCTAGAGGCCCTGACAGGGGAGATGAGCAGTTCTTC; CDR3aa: CSARGPDRGDEQFF
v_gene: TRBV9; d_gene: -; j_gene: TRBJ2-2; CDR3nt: TGTGCCAGCAGCCGCCGGGACTCGCAACGCGACACCGGGGAGCTGTTTTTT; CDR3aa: CASSRRDSQRDTGELFF
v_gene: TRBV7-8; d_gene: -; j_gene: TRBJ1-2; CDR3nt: TGTGGGACCTTGGATGGCTACACCTTC; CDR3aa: CGTLDGYTF
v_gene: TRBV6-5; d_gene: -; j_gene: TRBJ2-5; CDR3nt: TGTGCCAGCAGTTCTCTTCCCTACTCGGATGAAGAGACCCAGTACTTC; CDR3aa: CASSSLPYSDEETQYF
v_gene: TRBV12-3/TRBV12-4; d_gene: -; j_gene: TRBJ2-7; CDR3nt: TGTGCCAGCAGTTCTGTAAGGGGGCAGTACTTC; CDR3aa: CASSSVRGQYF